This TCR beta chain was recorded in a study of CD8 T cells in Susac syndrome. With regard to this clonotype: A junction end diverges from the germline sequence, so it may reflect a read error.

A quantity of 0.5 to 1 ug RNA underwent reverse transcription using random hexamers. TCRdb recomputed calls from the immunoSEQ multiplex PCR reads with MiXCR, one row per CDR3 protein. The sample has about 84,000 distinct CDR3 sequences, about 93% seen once. This receptor was identified in a human donor in good health. Sequenced input: CD8+ T cells from PBMCs.

The CDR3 spells CSVEVREHTEVFF. CDR3 sequence (DNA): TGCAGCGTTGAAGTCAGGGAGCACACTGAAGTTTTCTTT. The chain links TRBV29-1 to TRBJ1-1, with a tentative D call TRBD1 (5 bases). Germline lookup yields CDR1 SQVTM and CDR2 ANQGSEA. The CDR3 length is 13 residues.